This TCR beta chain derives from a study of blood T cell repertoires in COVID-19. Study context: Samples taken during acute and convalescent COVID-19 were collected in the United States, Italy and Spain. Sources were T cells, B-cell-depleted T cells, or PBMCs; the material itself was cDNA or gDNA.

Assay: immunoSEQ multiplex PCR; the TCRdb copy retains only in-frame clones and omits some. This sample has about 130,000 clones, with about four fifths found just once. This CDR3 has 15 residues. Looked up from germline, CDR1 is SGHDT and CDR2 is YYEEEE. Trimming pared 4 bases from V and 5 bases from J, leaving 13 bases between. Material: peripheral blood. The receptor's source is a woman at least 80 years old with acute or convalescent COVID-19. The chain recombines TRBV5-6 with TRBJ1-6, with D perhaps matching TRBD1 (6 bases). CDR3 region: CASSPDRFDNSPLHF. The CDR3 coding sequence is TGTGCCAGCAGCCCGGACAGATTCGATAATTCACCCCTCCACTTT.